These T cell receptor beta chains were read from a single sample in a study of CD8 T cells in ankylosing spondylitis. TCRdb re-called the 5' RACE reads through MiXCR, storing one row per CDR3 protein. The sample has 85,000 to 100,000 distinct CDR3 sequences; about 8.3% are singletons. Sequenced material: blood, either unsorted or a sorted T cell fraction (not recorded which). The source is a male donor with ankylosing spondylitis or in good health (not recorded which). Both conserved end residues are part of each CDR3. The D gene is left open where the match is weak. Some rows mark clone size as missing; the rest say once, few, many or name a class of expanded clone.

abundance | d_gene | j_gene | v_gene | CDR3nt | CDR3aa
many | TRBD2 | TRBJ2-2 | TRBV10-3 | TGTGCCATCAGTGAGACTAGCGGGGGGAACACCGGGGAGCTGTTTTTT | CAISETSGGNTGELFF
. | . | TRBJ2-5 | TRBV11-2 | TGTGCCAGCAGCTTCGACCCCCAGGGAACCCAGTACTTC | CASSFDPQGTQYF
few | . | TRBJ1-5 | TRBV19 | TGTGCCAGTAGTCCGGGGACCGTCGCCCCCAATCAGCCCCAGCATTTT | CASSPGTVAPNQPQHF
many | . | TRBJ1-3 | TRBV7-2 | TGTGCCAGCAGCCCCCGAGGGGGAAACACCATATATTTT | CASSPRGGNTIYF
many | TRBD2 | TRBJ2-1 | TRBV6-2/TRBV6-3 | TGTGCCAGCACTCTAGCGGGGGCATTCTACAATGAGCAGTTCTTC | CASTLAGAFYNEQFF
many | . | TRBJ1-4 | TRBV20-1 | TGCAGTGCTAGAGAGCAGGGGAGTCGGTATGAAAAACTGTTTTTT | CSAREQGSRYEKLFF
many | . | TRBJ2-2 | TRBV5-1 | TGCGCCAGCAGCCCAATCGAAAGGGGATCCACCGGGGAGCTGTTTTTT | CASSPIERGSTGELFF
. | TRBD2 | TRBJ2-1 | TRBV7-8 | TGTGCCAGCAGCCCAGCCCAGCTGGCTAGCGGCTACAATGAGCAGTTCTTC | CASSPAQLASGYNEQFF
many | . | TRBJ2-1 | TRBV29-1 | TGCAGCGTTGAAGACACCCGACGGGCCAATGAGCAGTTCTTC | CSVEDTRRANEQFF
. | . | TRBJ1-5 | TRBV18 | TGTGCCAGCTCATCAGGACAGTACTACAATCAGCCCCAGCATTTT | CASSSGQYYNQPQHF
many | . | TRBJ1-1 | TRBV7-9 | TGTGCCAGCAGCTTTACGGATCCCGGGACTGAAGCTTTCTTT | CASSFTDPGTEAFF
many | TRBD1 | TRBJ2-5 | TRBV27 | TGTGCCAGCAGTCTAGGACAGGGACCCCAAGAGACCCAGTACTTC | CASSLGQGPQETQYF
many | TRBD2 | TRBJ2-1 | TRBV5-1 | TGCGCCAGCAGCTTGGCCTCGACTAGCGGGTCGTACAATGAGCAGTTCTTC | CASSLASTSGSYNEQFF
many | . | TRBJ1-1 | TRBV19 | TGTGCCAGTAGATACCTGGGGGGCACTGAAGCTTTCTTT | CASRYLGGTEAFF
many | . | TRBJ2-3 | TRBV12-3/TRBV12-4 | TGTGCCAGCACTCAAACTGTTACCGTACAAGGAAATACGCAGTATTTT | CASTQTVTVQGNTQYF
. | . | TRBJ2-5 | TRBV12-3/TRBV12-4 | TGTGCCAGCAGTTTAGCGATCAACAGCGTACGAGCGACCCAGTACTTC | CASSLAINSVRATQYF